This T cell receptor (beta chain) was sequenced during a study of T cells in Graves' hyperthyroidism and ophthalmopathy. Turning to the study itself: It was at initial diagnosis, before any treatment, that peripheral blood was collected.

Graves' hyperthyroidism without ophthalmopathy progression within 18 months was termed stable. Those patients with uncontrolled infection, other autoimmune disease, pregnancy or lactation were excluded. PBMCs were sourced from roughly 9.3 ml fresh peripheral blood. Template material for amplifying TCR beta CDR3 regions consisted of RNA transcripts. Researchers ran a first-round RT-PCR on the TCR CDR3 using the HTBI primer set. TCRdb re-derived calls from the multiplex PCR reads in MiXCR, one entry per CDR3 protein. The data hold about 210,000 distinct CDR3 sequences, with roughly 17% observed a single time. V lost 3 bases, J lost 4 bases, and 8 bases stayed unmatched. Germline lookup yields CDR1 LNHDA and CDR2 SQIVND (reference sequence). The CDR3 consists of 16 residues.

The chain is built from TRBV19 and TRBJ1-5; TRBD1 matches at 8 bases. Sequences were obtained from blood. The source is a man between 50 and 59 years old with Graves' hyperthyroidism. DNA of the CDR3: TGTGCCAGTAGTATCCGGCAGGGGGCTGTGAATCAGCCCCAGCATTTT. Its translation: CASSIRQGAVNQPQHF.